Below are 3 T cell receptor beta chains sequenced from a single sample in a study of cytotoxic CD8 clonotypes in ibrutinib-treated CLL. Generated by immunoSEQ multiplex PCR, the TCRdb table keeps only in-frame clones and is missing some. The sample carries approximately 330,000 clones, around four fifths recorded once. The material was PBMCs, obtained before ibrutinib treatment. The receptors derive from a human donor with chronic lymphocytic leukemia.

The chain employs TRBV6-5 and TRBJ2-3; 10 bases fit TRBD2. The ends lost 6 bases at V and 6 bases at J; junction bases unmatched: 9. Germline V lookup: CDR1 MNHEY, CDR2 SVGAGI. The CDR3 contains 15 residues. Here the CDR3 DNA reads TGTGCCAGCAGATCGCTAGCGGGAGTGGGTGATACGCAGTATTTT. Amino acid sequence: CASRSLAGVGDTQYF.

The V and J genes are TRBV7-2 and TRBJ2-4; TRBD2 might be the D (5 bases). Germline CDR1 is SGHTA and CDR2 is FQGNSA. V shed 1 base and J shed 0 bases, with 13 bases lying between them. This CDR3 region has 17 residues. The chain's CDR3 is CASSLVGSVLAKNIQYF. Written as DNA, the CDR3 is TGTGCCAGCAGCTTAGTGGGTAGCGTACTAGCCAAAAACATTCAGTACTTC.

J is TRBJ1-1 and V is TRBV7-9, with a possible D match to TRBD1 (6 bases). Trimming took 5 bases from V and 5 from J, leaving 21 bases between them. From germline, CDR1 is SEHNR and CDR2 FQNEAQ (reference sequence). CDR3 length: 16 residues. CDR3: CASSPRPNPGQTEAFF. In DNA, the CDR3 is TGTGCCAGCAGCCCCAGACCCAACCCTGGACAGACTGAAGCTTTCTTT. The full variable domain, with the rest looked up from reference TRBV7-9 and TRBJ1-1, is DTGVSQNPRHKITKRGQNVTFRCDPISEHNRLYWYRQTLGQGPEFLTYFQNEAQLEKSRLLSDRFSAERPKGSFSTLEIQRTEQGDSAMYLCASSPRPNPGQTEAFFGQGTRLTVV.